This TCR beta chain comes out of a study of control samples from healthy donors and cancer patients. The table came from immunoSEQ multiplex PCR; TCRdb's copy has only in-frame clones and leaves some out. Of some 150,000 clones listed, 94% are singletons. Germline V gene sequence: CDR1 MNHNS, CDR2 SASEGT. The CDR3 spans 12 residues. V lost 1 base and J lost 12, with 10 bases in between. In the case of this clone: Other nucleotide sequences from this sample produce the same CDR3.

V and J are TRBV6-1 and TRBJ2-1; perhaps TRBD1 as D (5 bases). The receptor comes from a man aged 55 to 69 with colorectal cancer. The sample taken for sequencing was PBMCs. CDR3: CASSEGGRPQFF. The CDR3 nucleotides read TGTGCCAGCAGTGAAGGGGGCAGACCGCAGTTCTTC.